Sequencing of this T cell receptor (beta chain) was carried out in a study of shared clonotypes between healthy human individuals. The wider study: Each donor had three CD4 naive, three CD4 memory, two CD8 naive and one CD8 memory plate. Study-wide points: There were few donors, and this limited the genetic and exposure-history diversity represented.

On this clone: Antigen specificity is unknown.

The naive CD8 population came from CD45RO-negative cells selected for CCR7, without terminally differentiated effector memory CD45RA+ cells. Sequencing was at deep level. As processed by the authors: ImmunoSEQ gave junction-only sequences without quality scores, so filtering differed. Libraries were prepared by immunoSEQ multiplex PCR; TCRdb keeps only in-frame clonotypes and omits some of them. V, J and clone size are those of that table, while D and trimming were read from the DNA. The table lists about 2,100,000 clones, under 95% of them singletons. J lost 0 bases, V lost 4 bases, and 12 bases had no gene match. This CDR3 comprises 19 residues. In germline, CDR1 is PRHDT, CDR2 FYEKMQ (reference sequence).

The sample was naive CD8+ T cells from PBMCs. The TCR sequence derives from a man aged 18 to 30 in good health. Some clones in this sample may be carry-over from other donors' samples. The rearrangement joins TRBV13 to TRBJ1-3; 10 bases are a match to TRBD1. The CDR3, as DNA: TGTGCCAGCAGCTCAGCTGCTGAGACAGGGGGCTACTCTGGAAACACCATATATTTT. Translated, it gives CASSSAAETGGYSGNTIYF.